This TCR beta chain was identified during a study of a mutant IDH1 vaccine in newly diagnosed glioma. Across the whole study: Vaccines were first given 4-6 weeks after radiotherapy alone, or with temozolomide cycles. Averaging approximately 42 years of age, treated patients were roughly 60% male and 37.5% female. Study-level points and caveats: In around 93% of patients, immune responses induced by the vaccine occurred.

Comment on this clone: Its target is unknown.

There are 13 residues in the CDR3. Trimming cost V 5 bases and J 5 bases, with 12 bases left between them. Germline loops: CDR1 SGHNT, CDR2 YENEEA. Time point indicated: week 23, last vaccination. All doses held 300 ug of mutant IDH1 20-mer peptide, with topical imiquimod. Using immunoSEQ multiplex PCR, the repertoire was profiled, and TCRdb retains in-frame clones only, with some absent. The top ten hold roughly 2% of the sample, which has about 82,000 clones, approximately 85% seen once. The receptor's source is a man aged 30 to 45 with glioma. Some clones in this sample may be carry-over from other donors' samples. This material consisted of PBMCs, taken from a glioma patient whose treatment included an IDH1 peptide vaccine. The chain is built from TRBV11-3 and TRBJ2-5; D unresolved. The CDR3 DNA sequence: TGTGCCAGCAGCCGCAGTAAAGAGGAGACCCAGTACTTC. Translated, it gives CASSRSKEETQYF.